The 27 T cell receptor beta chains below all came from one sample that was sequenced in a study of T cells in Graves' hyperthyroidism and ophthalmopathy. The investigators amplified TCR beta CDR3 regions from RNA transcripts. During a first-round RT-PCR of the TCR CDR3, the HTBI primer set was used. MiXCR was run by TCRdb on the multiplex PCR reads, yielding one entry per CDR3 protein. The sample has around 720,000 distinct CDR3 sequences; roughly 32% are singletons. The sample was blood. These TCRs come from a woman aged 40 to 50 with Graves' hyperthyroidism.

This clonotype was found a few times. The V call is TRBV2, the J call TRBJ1-5, with D perhaps TRBD1 (5 bases). V was trimmed by 8 bases and J by 1 base, leaving 21 bases between them. The CDR3 loop spans 17 amino acids. Germline CDR1 SNHLY, CDR2 FYNNEI. In DNA, the CDR3 is TGTGCCAGCTCTAGAGGCAGGGATGTTGTGAGCAATCAGCCCCAGCATTTT. It translates to CASSRGRDVVSNQPQHF.

The genes are TRBV11-2 and TRBJ2-2, with D perhaps TRBD1 (5 bases). The CDR3 length is 15 residues. Germline CDR1 and CDR2: SGHAT and FQNNGV. Trimming cost V 0 bases and J 4 bases, with 9 bases left between them. CDR3 protein: CASSLDIRATGELFF. The CDR3 DNA reads TGTGCCAGCAGCTTAGATATCAGGGCCACCGGGGAGCTGTTTTTT.

Comment on this clonotype: Since a much larger clone is just one base distant, this may be a read error. The V and J genes are TRBV7-2 and TRBJ2-5, with D possibly called TRBD1 or TRBD2 (5 bases each). CDR3 size: 15 residues. Germline lookup yields CDR1 SGHTA and CDR2 FQGNSA. Trimming took off 7 bases at V and 1 base at J, with 16 bases between the two ends. The CDR3 DNA reads as TGTGCCAGCATCGCCACCGGGGCGATCCAAGAGACCCAGTACTTC. This sequence encodes CASIATGAIQETQYF. Full variable domain (outside the CDR3, taken from reference TRBV7-2 and TRBJ2-5): GAGVSQSPSNKVTEKGKDVELRCDPISGHTALYWYRQSLGQGLEFLIYFQGNSAPDKSGLPSDRFSAERTGGSVSTLTIQRTQQEDSAVYLCASIATGAIQETQYFGPGTRLLVL.

V is TRBV24-1 and J is TRBJ1-2; no clear D gene. The germline V gene has CDR1 KGHDR and CDR2 SFDVKD. Trimming took 5 bases from V and 7 from J, leaving 4 bases between them. The CDR3 has 10 residues. The DNA of the CDR3 is TGTGCCACCAGTGGCAGTGGCTACACCTTC. The encoded protein is CATSGSGYTF.

The chain couples TRBV7-9 to TRBJ2-7; D call uncertain. Trimming took off 5 bases at V and 5 bases at J, with 16 bases between the two ends. The CDR3 consists of 14 residues. The germline CDR1 and CDR2 sequences are SEHNR and FQNEAQ (reference sequence). The CDR3 DNA follows: TGTGCCAGCAGCCAAGAAGAAGGTCGCGACGAGCAGTACTTC. Its translation: CASSQEEGRDEQYF.

Worth noting for this clonotype: A junction end diverges from the germline sequence, so it may reflect a read error. The genes are TRBV19 and TRBJ1-5; D gene unclear. This CDR3 is 14 amino acids long. CDR1 is LNHDA, CDR2 SQIVND, per germline (reference sequence). CDR3 coding DNA: TGTGCCAGTAGCATAGTTCCTAGCAATCAGCCCCAGCATTTT. The encoded protein is CASSIVPSNQPQHF.

The chain recombines TRBV7-3 with TRBJ1-6, with 11 bases that match TRBD1. The germline V gene encodes CDR1 SGHTA and CDR2 FQGTGA. The CDR3 sequence is 15 residues long. V lost 4 bases to trimming and J lost 10 bases; unmatched junction nucleotides: 6. The CDR3 DNA reads TGTGCCAGCAGCTACGGACAGGGGGCGCGGTCACCCCTCCACTTT. Encoded protein: CASSYGQGARSPLHF. The variable domain in full, completed from reference TRBV7-3 and TRBJ1-6, reads GAGVSQTPSNKVTEKGKYVELRCDPISGHTALYWYRQSLGQGPEFLIYFQGTGAADDSGLPNDRFFAVRPEGSVSTLKIQRTERGDSAVYLCASSYGQGARSPLHFGNGTRLTVT.

The chain employs TRBV27 and TRBJ2-7; 7 bases agree with TRBD2. The CDR3 consists of 12 residues. Germline CDR1 and CDR2: MNHEY and SMNVEV (reference sequence). V dropped 11 bases and J dropped 5; count of bases not matched to a gene: 9. CDR3 sequence: CAARGRVDEQYF. In DNA, the CDR3 is TGTGCCGCGCGCGGGAGAGTGGACGAGCAGTACTTC.

V is TRBV4-3 and J is TRBJ2-7; 7 nucleotides align to TRBD2. The germline V gene encodes CDR1 LGHNA and CDR2 YSLEER. This CDR3 is built from 15 residues. Trimming took 1 base from V and 2 from J; bases not matched to a gene: 5. CDR3 residues: CASSQVRGSTYEQYF. The CDR3 DNA reads TGCGCCAGCAGCCAAGTGCGGGGGTCGACCTACGAGCAGTACTTC.

A note on this clonotype: A much larger clone sits a single nucleotide away, making a read error possible. The chain couples TRBV7-9 to TRBJ1-1; D call uncertain. Germline assignment: CDR1 SEHNR and CDR2 FQNEAQ (reference sequence). This CDR3 contains 11 residues. The CDR3 DNA reads TGTACCAGCAGCTTACTGACTGAAGCTTTCTTT. Encoded protein: CTSSLLTEAFF.

The rearrangement uses TRBV7-9 and TRBJ1-1, with D perhaps matching TRBD1 (5 bases). The CDR3 has 14 amino acids. Trimming removed 6 bases at V and 1 base at J, with 12 bases between. Looked up from germline, CDR1 is SEHNR and CDR2 is FQNEAQ (reference sequence). Written as DNA, the CDR3 is TGTGCCAGCAGGTGGGGCAGAGAGAACACTGAAGCTTTCTTT. This codes for CASRWGRENTEAFF.

This clonotype has a count of ten or more. The chain is built from TRBV7-2 and TRBJ1-5, with D possibly TRBD1 on 5 matching bases. Trimming took off 8 bases at V and 3 bases at J, with 17 bases between the two ends. The CDR3 contains 15 residues. Germline CDR1 SGHTA, CDR2 FQGNSA. The CDR3 is CASCRGTDNNQPQHF. The CDR3 coding sequence is TGTGCCAGCTGCCGAGGGACGGACAACAATCAGCCCCAGCATTTT.

This clonotype was seen once. The junction departs from the called germline gene at one end, perhaps through a read error. The rearrangement joins TRBV7-7 to TRBJ2-7, with 7 bases identical to TRBD1. CDR1 and CDR2 from the germline V gene are SSHAT and FNYEAQ (reference sequence). The CDR3 sequence is 13 residues long. The CDR3 nucleotides read TGTGCTAGCAGCCGGGGACAGTCCCTGGAGCAGTACTTC. It encodes CASSRGQSLEQYF.

This clonotype has ten or more counts. The genes are TRBV9 and TRBJ1-3; D perhaps matches TRBD1 (5 bases). CDR3 size: 13 residues. Looked up from germline, CDR1 is SGDLS and CDR2 is YYNGEE. Trimming pared 0 bases from V and 8 bases from J, leaving 9 bases between. The CDR3 loop is CASSVDGGDTIYF. The CDR3 DNA sequence: TGTGCCAGCAGCGTAGATGGGGGAGACACCATATATTTT.

The chain has TRBV6-5 and TRBJ2-7, with 8 bases lining up with TRBD2. The CDR3 consists of 15 residues. CDR1 is MNHEY, CDR2 SVGAGI, per germline. V lost 0 bases, J lost 3 bases, and 4 bases stayed unmatched. The CDR3 is CASSYSSGGVYEQYF. As DNA, the CDR3 is TGTGCCAGCAGTTACTCGTCGGGAGGGGTCTACGAGCAGTACTTC.

This clonotype was recorded at least ten times. The chain employs TRBV7-9 and TRBJ2-7, with D perhaps TRBD1 or TRBD2 (5 bases each). Looked up from germline, CDR1 is SEHNR and CDR2 is FQNEAQ (reference sequence). Trimming shortened V by 5 bases and J by 3 bases, and 14 bases separated the two germline ends. The CDR3 sequence is 14 residues long. CDR3 loop: CASSPTGRNYEQYF. DNA for the CDR3: TGTGCCAGCAGCCCGACGGGACGGAACTACGAGCAGTACTTC.

This clonotype was found many times. CDR3 coding DNA: TGTGCCAGCAGAAACAGGGAGAGCAATCAGCCCCAGCATTTT. Its translation: CASRNRESNQPQHF. This rearrangement joins TRBV7-9 to TRBJ1-5; maybe TRBD1 (6 bases). This CDR3 spans 14 amino acids. V shed 6 bases and J shed 1 base, with 10 bases lying between them. CDR1 and CDR2 from the germline V gene are SEHNR and FQNEAQ (reference sequence).

The table lists this clonotype with many counts. This chain connects TRBV12-3 or TRBV12-4 to TRBJ2-2; D is undetermined. V dropped 3 bases and J dropped 5 bases, with 7 bases sitting between them. This CDR3 spans 13 amino acids. The CDR3 DNA sequence: TGTGCCAGCAGTTTGATCCGTACCGGGGAGCTGTTTTTT. Protein sequence: CASSLIRTGELFF.

The chain couples TRBV10-3 to TRBJ2-5; D is perhaps TRBD2 (7 bases). V was clipped by 10 bases and J by 5 bases, with 29 bases between them. The CDR3 totals 17 residues. The germline CDR1 and CDR2 sequences are ENHRY and SYGVKD. DNA of the CDR3: TGTGCCAGCAGCCCTGGGCAGAAGGGGGGGGAGGAGGAGACCCAGTACTTC. Its translation is CASSPGQKGGEEETQYF.

This clonotype has just one count. An end of the junction does not agree with germline; a read error may underlie this. The gene calls are TRBV7-9 and TRBJ2-6; D might be TRBD1 or TRBD2, each matching 5 bases. Germline loops: CDR1 SEHNR, CDR2 FQNEAQ (reference sequence). The CDR3 runs to 16 residues. The CDR3 region has the DNA TGTGCCAGCAGCTTAGGAGCCGGGGCTGGGGCCAACGTCCTGGCTTTC. Translating gives CASSLGAGAGANVLAF.

This clonotype was recorded at least ten times. This chain connects TRBV29-1 to TRBJ1-4; no clear D gene. CDR1 is SQVTM and CDR2 is ANQGSEA in the germline V gene. This CDR3 comprises 13 residues. Between the trimmed V and J ends, which lost 4 bases and 7 bases, there was a span of 13 bases. CDR3 coding DNA: TGCAGCGTTGGGGCGACTGGCGGTGAAAAACTGTTTTTT. Translated, it gives CSVGATGGEKLFF.

The rearrangement links TRBV19 to TRBJ2-7; 7 bases align to TRBD2. V shed 3 bases and J 7 bases; nucleotides not matched to a gene: 9. The CDR3 length is 14 residues. The germline CDR1 and CDR2 sequences are LNHDA and SQIVND (reference sequence). The CDR3 is CASSMAGAYNEQYF. The DNA for the CDR3 is TGTGCCAGTAGTATGGCGGGAGCTTACAATGAGCAGTACTTC.

This chain connects TRBV2 to TRBJ1-5; TRBD1 might be the D (5 bases). Germline-derived CDR1 and CDR2 are SNHLY and FYNNEI. V shed 3 bases and J shed 7 bases, with 10 bases lying between them. CDR3 size: 13 residues. CDR3 coding DNA: TGTGCCAGCAGTGATGGGGGGTGGCAGCCCCAGCATTTT. It encodes CASSDGGWQPQHF.

The chain combines TRBV15 with TRBJ1-2; maybe TRBD1 (5 bases). The germline gives CDR1 LNHNV, CDR2 YYDKDF (reference sequence). The CDR3 totals 15 residues. Trimming took 2 bases from V and 6 from J, leaving 16 bases between them. The DNA of the CDR3 is TGTGCCACCAGCAGATCGGGGTGGGGGGTCGATGGCTACACCTTC. Protein: CATSRSGWGVDGYTF.

This clonotype has only one observation. Compared with germline, one end of the junction differs, possibly owing to a read error. V gene TRBV7-8 combines with J gene TRBJ2-2; possibly TRBD1 for D (6 bases). Germline CDR1 and CDR2: SGHVS and FQNEAQ. The CDR3 covers 15 residues. CDR3 nucleotides: TGTGCCAGCAGCGACAGGTCTCTGGGCTCCGAGGAGCTGCTTTTT. Its protein product is CASSDRSLGSEELLF.

This clonotype was counted a few times. The chain joins TRBV7-2 to TRBJ2-3; D is possibly TRBD2 (5 bases). Per the germline V gene, CDR1 is SGHTA and CDR2 is FQGNSA. This CDR3 comprises 17 residues. Trimming removed 0 bases from V and 2 bases from J, with 15 bases in between. CDR3 sequence reads: CASSLAATAGVTDTQYF. For the CDR3, the DNA is TGTGCCAGCAGCTTAGCAGCGACGGCCGGGGTCACAGATACGCAGTATTTT.

This clonotype has at least ten counts. CDR3 residues: CSVGAGAEAFF. For the CDR3, the DNA is TGCAGCGTTGGGGCAGGGGCTGAAGCTTTCTTT. The rearrangement joins TRBV29-1 to TRBJ1-1; D possibly corresponds to TRBD1 (6 bases). The germline CDR1 and CDR2 sequences are SQVTM and ANQGSEA. With 4 bases removed from V and 6 bases from J, the gap between germline ends came to 9 bases. This CDR3 contains 11 residues.